The 9 T cell receptor beta chains reported below all come from one sample, sequenced in a study of T-cell reconstitution after alpha-beta-depleted transplantation in children. Researchers prepared the TCRbeta library using unique molecular identifiers, the study reports. TCRdb ran MiXCR on the PCR reads and lists one entry per CDR3 protein. The sample includes 150,000 to 200,000 distinct CDR3 sequences, about 6.3% seen only once; the top ten take more than 2.5%. The sequencing used PBMCs from the stem cell graft donor, collected from the stem cell graft. These receptors originate from a human donor who donated a stem cell graft to a child with Wiskott-Aldrich syndrome.

This clonotype has at least ten counts. The chain uses TRBV12-3 or TRBV12-4 and TRBJ2-2; D unresolved. The CDR3 has 16 amino acids. V lost 0 bases, J lost 0 bases, and 8 bases lay in between. The CDR3 spells CASSLARPANTGELFF. CDR3 sequence (DNA): TGTGCCAGCAGTTTAGCTCGACCAGCGAACACCGGGGAGCTGTTTTTT.

This clonotype was observed many times. CDR3 loop: CSVEDVQGRETQYF. DNA of the CDR3: TGCAGCGTTGAAGATGTGCAGGGGCGAGAGACCCAGTACTTC. This chain links TRBV29-1 with TRBJ2-5, with a possible D match to TRBD1 (6 bases). Germline loops: CDR1 SQVTM, CDR2 ANQGSEA. The CDR3 runs 14 residues. Trimming stripped 0 bases from V and 4 bases from J, with 12 bases between.

This clonotype occurred many times. The chain is built from TRBV4-3 and TRBJ2-7, with 12 bases identical to TRBD2. V trimming: 4 bases; J trimming: 7 bases; junction bases outside the gene matches: 5. Germline loops: CDR1 LGHNA, CDR2 YSLEER. This CDR3 region has 14 residues. This chain's CDR3 is CASSPTSGSREQYF. CDR3 sequence (DNA): TGCGCCAGCAGCCCGACTAGCGGGAGTAGGGAGCAGTACTTC.

This clonotype was counted only a few times. The chain uses TRBV7-8 and TRBJ2-7; D might be TRBD2 (7 bases). Per germline, CDR1 SGHVS and CDR2 FQNEAQ. Trimming shortened V by 5 bases and J by 0 bases, and 11 bases separated the two germline ends. CDR3 length: 14 residues. For the CDR3, the DNA is TGTGCCAGCAGCGGGGGGGGCGGCTCCTACGAGCAGTACTTC. Protein sequence: CASSGGGGSYEQYF.

This chain joins TRBV5-6 and TRBJ1-5; TRBD1 matches at 7 bases. The germline gives CDR1 SGHDT, CDR2 YYEEEE. The CDR3 runs to 15 residues. The V segment lost 2 bases and the J segment 7 bases; nucleotides outside the gene matches: 9. The CDR3 nucleotides are TGTGCCAGCAGCTTCTACAGACAGGGCGGGCAGCCCCAGCATTTT. Amino acids: CASSFYRQGGQPQHF.

The chain is built from TRBV7-2 and TRBJ1-1; D remains unclear. This CDR3 is built from 14 residues. From germline, CDR1 is SGHTA and CDR2 FQGNSA. V lost 5 bases and J 0 bases, leaving 10 bases between the germline ends. The CDR3 here is CASSPMVVNTEAFF. The CDR3 DNA reads TGTGCCAGCAGCCCAATGGTGGTGAACACTGAAGCTTTCTTT.

This clonotype was seen repeatedly, ten times or more. The V and J genes are TRBV20-1 and TRBJ2-1, with 7 bases identical to TRBD1. This CDR3 is built from 14 residues. The J segment lost 0 bases and the V segment lost 5 bases, leaving 4 bases of the junction unmatched. Per the germline V gene, CDR1 is DFQATT and CDR2 is SNEGSKA (reference sequence). The CDR3 nucleotides are TGCAGTGCTCAAAGGACAGGCTCCTACAATGAGCAGTTCTTC. As protein: CSAQRTGSYNEQFF.

This clonotype was detected ten times or more. This sequence joins TRBV7-8 and TRBJ1-4, with 12 bases that match TRBD1. CDR1 is SGHVS and CDR2 is FQNEAQ in the germline V gene. The V segment lost 2 bases and the J segment 7 bases; nucleotides outside the gene matches: 2. CDR3 length: 15 amino acids. CDR3 sequence reads: CASSLRGQGAEKLFF. The CDR3, as DNA: TGTGCCAGCAGCTTAAGGGGACAGGGGGCTGAAAAACTGTTTTTT.

V and J are TRBV2 and TRBJ2-1, with 10 bases matching TRBD2. CDR3 length: 19 amino acids. Germline CDR1 SNHLY, CDR2 FYNNEI. This CDR3 reads CTCSSPRLAGVGSYNEQFF. The CDR3 DNA reads as TGTACCTGCAGTTCTCCAAGGCTAGCGGGAGTCGGATCCTACAATGAGCAGTTCTTC.